What follows are 2 T cell receptor beta chains derived from one specimen sequenced in a study of T cell repertoires in cytomegalovirus infection. TCRdb itself ran the reads through MiXCR, one entry per CDR3 protein. Among 210,000 or so distinct CDR3 sequences listed, approximately 6.7% were seen once. The sequencing input was PBMCs. These TCRs come from a human donor in good health (CMV status not recorded). Some clones in this sample may be carry-over from other donors' samples.

This clonotype was counted only a few times. This sequence joins TRBV12-3 or TRBV12-4 and TRBJ2-5, with D possibly being TRBD1 or TRBD2 (5 bases each). V was pared by 5 bases and J by 5 bases, with 15 bases between. The CDR3 sequence is 14 residues long. CDR3 residues: CASSHTGTIETQYF. The CDR3 nucleotides read TGTGCCAGCAGTCATACCGGGACGATTGAGACCCAGTACTTC.

The table lists this clonotype with a few counts. V and J are TRBV6-5 and TRBJ1-2; no firm D call. V was clipped by 5 bases and J by 7 bases, with 14 bases between them. Germline V CDR1 and CDR2: MNHEY, SVGAGI. The CDR3 extends over 13 amino acids. CDR3: CASSPTRFAGYTF. As DNA, the CDR3 is TGTGCCAGCAGTCCGACGCGGTTCGCTGGCTACACCTTC.